Sequencing of this T cell receptor beta chain was carried out in a study of blood T cell repertoires in COVID-19. In the original workflow: Amplifying reference gene primers gave estimates of nucleated cell counts. Clones were sequenced by immunoSEQ multiplex PCR, and TCRdb holds only the in-frame ones, with some missing. The DNA gave D and trimming, while V, J and clone size come from that table. The data show 200,000 to 250,000 clones, 80% to 90% seen once. Trimming cost V 4 bases and J 1 base; bases outside gene matches: 8. Germline CDR1 is PRHDT and CDR2 is FYEKMQ (reference sequence). The CDR3 covers 16 residues.

The J gene is TRBJ1-1, the V gene TRBV13, with 8 bases matching TRBD1. The receptor was isolated from an elderly woman with acute or convalescent COVID-19. Sequences were obtained from peripheral blood. In DNA form, the CDR3 reads TGTGCCAGCAGCTGGGGATCCGGGACAGGGAACACTGAAGCTTTCTTT. Protein sequence: CASSWGSGTGNTEAFF.